The 17 T cell receptor beta chains reported below all come from one sample, sequenced in a study of shared clonotypes between healthy human individuals. This table comes from immunoSEQ multiplex PCR, and its TCRdb copy is limited to in-frame clones, with some not included. The profile shows more than 2 million clones, more than 90% of them singletons. The sequenced material came from naive CD4+ T cells sorted from blood. Noted subset: CD45RA+ positively selected. The receptors come from a man younger than 35 in good health.

The rearrangement uses TRBV6-1 and TRBJ2-7, with D possibly TRBD1 on 5 matching bases. Trimming took 8 bases from V and 3 from J, leaving 17 bases between them. CDR1 is MNHNS, CDR2 SASEGT, per germline. The CDR3 spans 14 residues. CDR3 amino acids: CASRPQGYVYEQYF. The CDR3 region has the DNA TGTGCCAGCCGCCCCCAGGGATACGTCTACGAGCAGTACTTC.

This chain links TRBV6-4 with TRBJ2-7; 10 bases match TRBD1. Losses at the gene ends were 4 bases for V and 6 bases for J; bases not matched to a gene: 18. The germline V gene has CDR1 MRHNA and CDR2 SNTAGT. The CDR3 is made up of 18 amino acids. CDR3 region: CASSAIEGKRDRGAEQYF. CDR3 nucleotides: TGTGCCAGCAGTGCCATAGAGGGGAAACGGGACAGGGGCGCCGAGCAGTACTTC.

The chain employs TRBV25-1 and TRBJ2-5, with D possibly being TRBD1 (6 bases). Germline V gene lookup returns CDR1 MGHDK and CDR2 SYGVNS. V lost 3 bases and J 2 bases, leaving 16 bases between the germline ends. The CDR3 spans 16 residues. The CDR3 sequence is CASSDTLGQKQETQYF. CDR3 nucleotide sequence: TGTGCCAGCAGTGATACCCTTGGACAGAAACAAGAGACCCAGTACTTC.

The chain is built from TRBV6-6 and TRBJ1-5, with 11 bases lining up with TRBD1. CDR1 and CDR2 from the germline V gene are MNHNY and SVGAGI (reference sequence). This CDR3 is built from 16 residues. The V gene end was trimmed by 1 base and the J gene end by 4 bases; junction bases not matched to a gene: 3. The CDR3 nucleotides are TGTGCCAGCAGTTACTGGGGACAGGGGGAGAATCAGCCCCAGCATTTT. Translation gives CASSYWGQGENQPQHF.

J is TRBJ2-3 and V is TRBV2, with TRBD1 identical over 10 bases. V lost 5 bases, J lost 0 bases, and 5 bases stayed unmatched. This CDR3 region has 16 residues. CDR1 and CDR2 from the germline V gene are SNHLY and FYNNEI. CDR3 loop: CASSRQGATSTDTQYF. CDR3 DNA sequence: TGTGCCAGCAGTCGACAGGGGGCTACTAGCACAGATACGCAGTATTTT.

The chain employs TRBV5-6 and TRBJ2-1; 10 bases are shared with TRBD2. This CDR3 region has 17 residues. The germline CDR1 and CDR2 sequences are SGHDT and YYEEEE. Trimming cost V 4 bases and J 0 bases; bases outside gene matches: 7. The DNA for the CDR3 is TGTGCCAGCAGCGAAGAACCTAGCGGGGGCTCCTACAATGAGCAGTTCTTC. Amino acids: CASSEEPSGGSYNEQFF.

This chain joins TRBV7-2 and TRBJ1-1; D call uncertain. Per the germline V gene, CDR1 is SGHTA and CDR2 is FQGNSA. Trimming took off 5 bases at V and 3 bases at J, with 10 bases between the two ends. The CDR3 has 13 amino acids. CDR3 nucleotides: TGTGCCAGCAGCCACCACATGTACACTGAAGCTTTCTTT. Translating it yields CASSHHMYTEAFF.

The chain carries TRBV4-3 and TRBJ2-2; 10 bases match TRBD2. This CDR3 contains 18 residues. Germline lookup yields CDR1 LGHNA and CDR2 YSLEER. The junction had 6 bases not matched to a gene; V was cut back by 0 bases and J by 2 bases. CDR3 DNA: TGCGCCAGCAGCCAAGACTTGCTAGCGGGAGTAAACACCGGGGAGCTGTTTTTT. This translates into CASSQDLLAGVNTGELFF.

The chain is built from TRBV10-2 and TRBJ1-3, with D uncertain. The CDR3 is 14 residues long. Germline-derived CDR1 and CDR2 are WSHSY and SAAADI. Trimming took off 4 bases at V and 0 bases at J, with 7 bases between the two ends. The CDR3 nucleotides are TGCGCCAGCAGTGGCGGCAGCTCTGGAAACACCATATATTTT. This sequence encodes CASSGGSSGNTIYF.

This clone came up a few times. The V call is TRBV4-1, the J call TRBJ1-2, with TRBD1 matching over 7 bases. V was clipped by 4 bases and J by 2 bases; unmatched bases: 1. The germline CDR1 and CDR2 sequences are MGHRA and YSYEKL. The CDR3 sequence is 13 residues long. In DNA form, the CDR3 reads TGCGCCAGCAGCCCAGGGGGAAACTATGGCTACACCTTC. This codes for CASSPGGNYGYTF.

The genes are TRBV7-4 and TRBJ2-7; weak D call: TRBD1 (6 bases). This CDR3 spans 14 amino acids. V lost 3 bases and J 5 bases, leaving 14 bases between the germline ends. Germline V lookup: CDR1 SGHVT, CDR2 SQSDAQ. The chain's CDR3 is CASSFEYRADEQYF. The DNA of the CDR3 is TGTGCCAGCAGCTTTGAGTACAGGGCAGACGAGCAGTACTTC.

V and J are TRBV5-1 and TRBJ2-7; 7 nucleotides agree with TRBD1. CDR1 is SGHRS, CDR2 YFSETQ, per germline. The CDR3 covers 14 residues. The V and J ends lost 1 base and 3 bases, in that order; junction bases with no gene match: 4. The CDR3: CASSLLSGGYEQYF. In DNA, the CDR3 is TGCGCCAGCAGCTTGTTGTCAGGGGGCTACGAGCAGTACTTC.

This chain uses TRBV15 with TRBJ1-6, with D perhaps TRBD1 (5 bases). The ends were cut back, 0 bases at V and 9 bases at J, with 12 bases in the middle. The CDR3 consists of 15 residues. The germline CDR1 and CDR2 sequences are LNHNV and YYDKDF (reference sequence). The CDR3 sequence is CATSRDSGTVSPLHF. CDR3 coding DNA: TGTGCCACCAGCAGAGATTCGGGGACTGTTTCACCCCTCCACTTT.

The V and J genes are TRBV9 and TRBJ2-2, with D uncertain. Germline CDR1 and CDR2: SGDLS and YYNGEE. Trimming stripped 7 bases from V and 4 bases from J, with 14 bases between. The CDR3 totals 14 residues. CDR3 amino acids: CASREEPATGELFF. In DNA, the CDR3 is TGTGCCAGCCGAGAGGAACCAGCCACCGGGGAGCTGTTTTTT.

This clone was observed a handful of times. This chain joins TRBV2 and TRBJ1-1; D is possibly TRBD1 (5 bases). CDR1 is SNHLY, CDR2 FYNNEI, per germline. V was trimmed by 3 bases and J by 1 base, leaving 12 bases between them. This CDR3 is 15 amino acids long. The CDR3 DNA is TGTGCCAGCAGTGATTTGGGGACGGGGAACACTGAAGCTTTCTTT. The encoded protein is CASSDLGTGNTEAFF.

In its sample, this clone was seen once. The CDR3 sequence is CASSFGQEYNSPLHF. CDR3 in DNA: TGCGCCAGCAGCTTCGGCCAGGAATATAATTCACCCCTCCACTTT. This chain joins TRBV5-1 and TRBJ1-6; D gene ambiguous. Trimming took off 2 bases at V and 4 bases at J, with 10 bases between the two ends. CDR3 size: 15 residues. Germline V gives CDR1 SGHRS, CDR2 YFSETQ.

Comments on this clone: Germline and junction disagree at one end, which may indicate a read error. The chain combines TRBV27 with TRBJ2-3, with D perhaps assigned TRBD1 or TRBD2 (5 bases each). CDR3 length: 13 amino acids. Germline V gene data show CDR1 as MNHEY and CDR2 as SMNVEV (reference sequence). This CDR3 is CASSLSGDDHVDF. The CDR3 DNA is TGTGCCAGCAGTTTATCCGGGGACGACCATGTGGATTTT.